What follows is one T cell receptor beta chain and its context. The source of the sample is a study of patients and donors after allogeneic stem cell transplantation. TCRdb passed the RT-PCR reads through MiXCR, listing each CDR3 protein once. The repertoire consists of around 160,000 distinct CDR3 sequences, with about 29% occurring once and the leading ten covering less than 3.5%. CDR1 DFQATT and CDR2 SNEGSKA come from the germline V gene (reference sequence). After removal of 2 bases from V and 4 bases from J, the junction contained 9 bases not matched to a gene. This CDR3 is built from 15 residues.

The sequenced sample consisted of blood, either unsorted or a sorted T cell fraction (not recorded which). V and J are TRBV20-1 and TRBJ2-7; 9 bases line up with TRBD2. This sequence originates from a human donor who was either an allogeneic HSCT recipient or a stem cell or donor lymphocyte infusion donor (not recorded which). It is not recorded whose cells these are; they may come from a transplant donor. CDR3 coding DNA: TGCAGTGCTAGACCCCCGGGACTAGCATCGTACGAGCAGTACTTC. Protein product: CSARPPGLASYEQYF.